Listed here are 21 T cell receptor beta chains from one sample, sequenced in a study of T-cell memory formation after mild COVID-19. From the 5' RACE reads, TCRdb called clonotypes with MiXCR, one entry per CDR3 protein. The sample carries hundreds of thousands of distinct CDR3 sequences, approximately 19% recorded once. The source material was PBMCs or a T cell subset sorted from them (not recorded which). The receptor set was obtained from an adult woman who had mild COVID-19 (a few samples of this study predate the infection). Cell type and time point are not known.

This clonotype came up a few times. The CDR3 protein is CASSSSDRENTEAFF. For the CDR3, the DNA is TGTGCCAGCAGCTCTTCCGACAGGGAGAACACTGAAGCTTTCTTT. The rearrangement joins TRBV12-3 or TRBV12-4 to TRBJ1-1, with 7 nucleotides matching TRBD1. The trim removed 6 bases at V and 1 base at J, leaving 8 bases unmatched. The CDR3 runs to 15 residues.

On this clonotype: The junction does not match germline at one end; this may be a read error. V and J are TRBV15 and TRBJ2-1; 14 positions agree with TRBD2. The CDR3 has 12 residues. Per the germline V gene, CDR1 is LNHNV and CDR2 is YYDKDF (reference sequence). The CDR3 loop reads CATSSPGLAGVF. CDR3 DNA sequence: TGTGCCACCAGCAGTCCGGGACTAGCGGGAGTCTTC.

V usage is TRBV7-2 and J usage is TRBJ1-1; 7 bases align to TRBD1. Per the germline V gene, CDR1 is SGHTA and CDR2 is FQGNSA. Losses at the gene ends were 5 bases for V and 5 bases for J; bases not matched to a gene: 8. This CDR3 spans 14 amino acids. For the CDR3, the DNA is TGTGCCAGCAGCCCAGGGGGGGTAAGAACTGAAGCTTTCTTT. This translates into CASSPGGVRTEAFF.

This clonotype was seen ten or more times. The chain couples TRBV7-9 to TRBJ2-2, with D uncertain. Between the trimmed V and J ends, which lost 2 bases and 6 bases, there was a span of 1 base. The V gene's germline CDR1 is SEHNR and CDR2 FQNEAQ (reference sequence). The CDR3 covers 11 residues. The CDR3 region is CASSLSGELFF. The CDR3 DNA reads TGTGCCAGCAGCTTATCCGGGGAGCTGTTTTTT.

The genes are TRBV4-1 and TRBJ2-5, with D perhaps matching TRBD1 (6 bases). There are 17 residues in the CDR3. Germline lookup yields CDR1 MGHRA and CDR2 YSYEKL. Trimming pared 4 bases from V and 2 bases from J, leaving 20 bases between. The CDR3 DNA reads TGCGCCAGCAGCCTCACCCTAGACAGGAGTCCTCAAGAGACCCAGTACTTC. This codes for CASSLTLDRSPQETQYF.

The rearrangement links TRBV15 to TRBJ2-5; D uncertain. The germline gives CDR1 LNHNV, CDR2 YYDKDF (reference sequence). The CDR3 length is 13 residues. V lost 1 base, J lost 5 bases, and 8 bases lay in between. DNA of the CDR3: TGTGCCACCAGCAGAGCCCCTGGGGAGACCCAGTACTTC. Amino acids: CATSRAPGETQYF.

This clonotype has more than one count but fewer than ten. The germline gene is not matched at one end of the junction; a read error may be the cause. The CDR3 region is CSVARTSYQETQYF. For the CDR3, the DNA is TGCAGCGTTGCCCGGACTAGCTACCAGGAGACCCAGTACTTC. The rearrangement links TRBV29-1 to TRBJ2-5; 8 bases are a match to TRBD2. Germline V lookup: CDR1 SQVTM, CDR2 ANQGSEA. The CDR3 covers 14 residues.

This chain connects TRBV9 to TRBJ2-3; tentative D call: TRBD1 (7 bases). Between the trimmed V and J ends, which lost 2 bases and 3 bases, there was a span of 13 bases. Per germline, CDR1 SGDLS and CDR2 YYNGEE. This CDR3 spans 15 amino acids. The CDR3 DNA reads TGTGCCAGCAGCGTCACCAGGGGGGTAACAGATACGCAGTATTTT. Its translation is CASSVTRGVTDTQYF.

This clonotype has more than one count but fewer than ten. V gene TRBV11-2 combines with J gene TRBJ1-2; D may be TRBD1 (6 bases). CDR1 and CDR2 from the germline V gene are SGHAT and FQNNGV. Trimming left V 0 bases short and J 4 bases short, with 21 bases between. CDR3 length: 18 amino acids. The CDR3 is CASSLDEGEPLFSYGYTF. The CDR3 bases are TGTGCCAGCAGCTTAGATGAGGGGGAGCCCCTCTTCTCCTATGGCTACACCTTC.

A few counts support this clonotype. The chain combines TRBV6-2 or TRBV6-3 with TRBJ1-5; D remains unclear. The CDR3 is 15 amino acids. Trimming stripped 2 bases from V and 1 base from J, with 9 bases between. From germline, CDR1 is MNHEY and CDR2 SVGEGT. The CDR3 DNA is TGTGCCAGCAGTTACGTTGGGTTAAGCAATCAGCCCCAGCATTTT. It yields the protein CASSYVGLSNQPQHF.

In this sample, this clonotype turned up a few times. The chain employs TRBV2 and TRBJ2-1, with TRBD1 matching 7 bases. Germline assignment: CDR1 SNHLY and CDR2 FYNNEI. The J segment lost 5 bases and the V segment lost 11 bases, leaving 6 bases of the junction unmatched. The CDR3 consists of 12 residues. Here the CDR3 reads CACGQEDNEQFF. For the CDR3, the DNA is TGTGCCTGCGGACAGGAGGACAATGAGCAGTTCTTC.

The chain recombines TRBV20-1 with TRBJ1-5; TRBD1 matches at 7 bases. From germline, CDR1 is DFQATT and CDR2 SNEGSKA (reference sequence). This CDR3 has 16 amino acids. V trimming: 5 bases; J trimming: 2 bases; junction bases outside the gene matches: 12. The CDR3 loop reads CSARRDDRVGNQPQHF. In DNA form, the CDR3 reads TGCAGTGCTCGCAGGGACGACAGGGTCGGCAATCAGCCCCAGCATTTT.

The chain has TRBV9 and TRBJ1-2; D unclear. The V and J ends lost 5 bases and 4 bases respectively, with 9 bases between them. This CDR3 is built from 12 residues. Germline V gene sequence: CDR1 SGDLS, CDR2 YYNGEE. The DNA for the CDR3 is TGTGCCAGCAGTCACGGAGTCTATGGCTACACCTTC. Translated: CASSHGVYGYTF. Supplemented by reference TRBV9 and TRBJ1-2, the full variable domain reads DSGVTQTPKHLITATGQRVTLRCSPRSGDLSVYWYQQSLDQGLQFLIQYYNGEERAKGNILERFSAQQFPDLHSELNLSSLELGDSALYFCASSHGVYGYTFGSGTRLTVV.

The table lists this clonotype with a few counts. V gene TRBV28 combines with J gene TRBJ1-1; perhaps TRBD1 as D (6 bases). V was clipped by 4 bases and J by 4 bases, with 22 bases between them. CDR1 MDHEN and CDR2 SYDVKM come from the germline V gene. The CDR3 covers 17 residues. This CDR3 is CASSSPMGGKGRTEAFF. Here the CDR3 DNA reads TGTGCCAGCAGTTCGCCCATGGGGGGCAAGGGGCGCACTGAAGCTTTCTTT.

This clonotype appeared a few times. V gene TRBV20-1 combines with J gene TRBJ2-2, with a tentative D call TRBD1 (6 bases). CDR1 is DFQATT and CDR2 is SNEGSKA in the germline V gene (reference sequence). CDR3 size: 14 residues. The CDR3 region is CSIPNRVVTGELFF. The CDR3 nucleotides read TGCAGCATACCGAACAGGGTCGTCACCGGGGAGCTGTTTTTT.

The gene calls are TRBV27 and TRBJ1-6; D remains ambiguous. Germline CDR1 MNHEY, CDR2 SMNVEV (reference sequence). V gave up 3 bases and J gave up 6 bases, with 9 bases separating them. CDR3 size: 14 residues. In nucleotides, the CDR3 is TGTGCCAGCAGTTTCACTGGAACTAATTCACCCCTCCACTTT. Its protein product is CASSFTGTNSPLHF.

This chain's CDR3 is CASASLGPARPDTQYF. CDR3 in DNA: TGTGCCAGCGCGAGCCTGGGACCTGCGCGCCCAGATACGCAGTATTTT. This rearrangement joins TRBV11-2 to TRBJ2-3, with D possibly called TRBD1 or TRBD2 (5 bases each). V gave up 8 bases and J gave up 4 bases, with 22 bases separating them. The germline CDR1 and CDR2 sequences are SGHAT and FQNNGV. This CDR3 comprises 16 residues.

The rearrangement uses TRBV12-3 or TRBV12-4 and TRBJ2-3, with 9 bases aligning to TRBD1. Trimming removed 5 bases from V and 8 bases from J; junction bases left unmatched: 5. The CDR3 contains 13 residues. The CDR3 loop reads CASSATGGLTQYF. For the CDR3, the DNA is TGTGCCAGCAGTGCAACAGGGGGCCTTACGCAGTATTTT.

The V and J genes are TRBV4-3 and TRBJ2-7; the D gene is possibly TRBD1 (5 bases). CDR1 and CDR2 from the germline V gene are LGHNA and YSLEER. The CDR3 spans 15 residues. Trimming left V 0 bases short and J 7 bases short, with 16 bases between. For the CDR3, the DNA is TGCGCCAGCAGCCAAGAGGTTGGGGCGATACGGGAGCAGTACTTC. Translation gives CASSQEVGAIREQYF.

This clonotype has at least ten counts. One end of the junction does not line up with germline, which may come from a read error. This chain joins TRBV7-2 and TRBJ1-2; possibly TRBD1 for D (5 bases). The CDR3 totals 16 residues. The germline gives CDR1 SGHTA, CDR2 FQGNSA. In nucleotides, the CDR3 is TGTGCCAGCAGTCTCGGGACGGACAAAGGTTCTAGAAAACTTTCCTTC. Translated, it gives CASSLGTDKGSRKLSF.

This clonotype was counted between two and nine times. This chain joins TRBV20-1 and TRBJ2-1, with D tentatively TRBD2 (5 bases). Trimming pared 3 bases from V and 3 bases from J, leaving 15 bases between. The CDR3 sequence is 15 residues long. In germline, CDR1 is DFQATT, CDR2 SNEGSKA (reference sequence). The CDR3 loop is CSARWALAGYNEQFF. CDR3 sequence (DNA): TGCAGTGCTAGGTGGGCCCTAGCAGGCTACAATGAGCAGTTCTTC.